The 21 T cell receptor beta chains below all came from one sample that was sequenced in a study of cytomegalovirus exposure and HLA in healthy donors. It was with 60 Vbeta and 13 Jbeta primers that the PCR ran. Some clones are missing from TCRdb's copy, which holds only in-frame ones; the method was immunoSEQ multiplex PCR. The table includes about 260,000 clones, roughly 70% detected once. The sequenced material came from PBMCs. Receptors originate from a female donor in good health and CMV-seronegative.

This clone was seen a few times. The CDR3 nucleotides are TGTGCCAGCAATCGGGTCCCCTCCTACAATGAGCAGTTCTTC. Encoded protein: CASNRVPSYNEQFF. The chain has TRBV9 and TRBJ2-1; D not resolved. Germline V gives CDR1 SGDLS, CDR2 YYNGEE. V lost 6 bases and J lost 0, with 10 bases in between. This CDR3 region has 14 residues.

This chain joins TRBV2 and TRBJ2-7, with TRBD1 as a possible D gene (6 bases). There are 16 residues in the CDR3. Trimming removed 0 bases at V and 6 bases at J, with 18 bases between. Germline values: CDR1 SNHLY, CDR2 FYNNEI. CDR3 protein: CASSEADLGVQGEQYF. CDR3 sequence (DNA): TGTGCCAGCAGTGAAGCAGATTTAGGTGTACAGGGCGAGCAGTACTTC.

This chain uses TRBV28 with TRBJ1-4; D might be TRBD1 (5 bases). Trimming removed 5 bases at V and 1 base at J, with 17 bases between. Germline V CDR1 and CDR2: MDHEN, SYDVKM. CDR3 length equals 17 residues. The CDR3 bases are TGTGCCAGCAGTCCCAACAGGTGGTCGGGAACTAATGAAAAACTGTTTTTT. Protein product: CASSPNRWSGTNEKLFF.

The chain joins TRBV7-8 to TRBJ2-3; possibly TRBD2 for D (6 bases). V gave up 5 bases and J gave up 6 bases, with 18 bases separating them. The CDR3 extends over 15 amino acids. CDR1 and CDR2 (germline): SGHVS, FQNEAQ. As DNA, the CDR3 is TGTGCCAGCAGCCCTCGGGACTTTTTGGCTGATACGCAGTATTTT. This sequence encodes CASSPRDFLADTQYF.

In its sample, this clone was seen a few times. This chain links TRBV27 with TRBJ1-6; D call uncertain. The V end lost 2 bases, the J end lost 6 bases, and 8 bases lay between the germline ends. This CDR3 region has 14 residues. Looked up from germline, CDR1 is MNHEY and CDR2 is SMNVEV (reference sequence). The chain's CDR3 is CASSLSRVNSPLHF. The CDR3 DNA reads as TGTGCCAGCAGTTTAAGCCGGGTTAATTCACCCCTCCACTTT.

The chain links TRBV6-5 to TRBJ2-1; D call uncertain. The germline CDR1 and CDR2 sequences are MNHEY and SVGAGI. The V gene lost 10 bases and the J gene lost 4 bases, with 14 bases spanning the gap. The CDR3 covers 13 residues. The CDR3 reads CATQVSPYNEQFF. CDR3 DNA: TGTGCCACCCAAGTTAGTCCATACAATGAGCAGTTCTTC.

This rearrangement joins TRBV10-3 to TRBJ2-3; 12 bases line up with TRBD2. The CDR3 loop spans 18 amino acids. V trimming: 0 bases; J trimming: 2 bases; junction bases outside the gene matches: 6. CDR1 and CDR2 from the germline V gene are ENHRY and SYGVKD. CDR3 nucleotides: TGTGCCATCAGTGAGTCAGGCACTAGCGGGAGGTTCACAGATACGCAGTATTTT. Translating gives CAISESGTSGRFTDTQYF.

The chain links TRBV9 to TRBJ1-2, with 12 nucleotides matching TRBD1. There are 13 residues in the CDR3. Per the germline V gene, CDR1 is SGDLS and CDR2 is YYNGEE. Germline trimming cut 2 bases from V and 7 bases from J; bases unmatched to any gene: 0. The CDR3 protein is CASSVGQGAGYTF. The CDR3 region has the DNA TGTGCCAGCAGCGTGGGACAGGGGGCTGGCTACACCTTC.

This clone was found a few times. This chain uses TRBV7-3 with TRBJ2-7, with a possible D match to TRBD1 (6 bases). Trimming pared 5 bases from V and 0 bases from J, leaving 17 bases between. The CDR3 loop spans 16 amino acids. Germline values: CDR1 SGHTA, CDR2 FQGTGA. Here the CDR3 reads CASSMDSAVPSYEQYF. The CDR3 nucleotides are TGTGCCAGCAGCATGGACAGTGCCGTCCCCTCCTACGAGCAGTACTTC.

The CDR3 here is CASSDGWQLAYEQYF. The CDR3 DNA is TGTGCCAGCAGTGATGGTTGGCAGCTAGCTTACGAGCAGTACTTC. The chain employs TRBV2 and TRBJ2-7; D might be TRBD2 (5 bases). The CDR3 extends over 15 amino acids. The V gene's germline CDR1 is SNHLY and CDR2 FYNNEI. V was clipped by 3 bases and J by 4 bases, with 16 bases between them.

V and J are TRBV27 and TRBJ2-7; 8 bases line up with TRBD1. The CDR3 is 15 amino acids. Trimming removed 4 bases from V and 0 bases from J; junction bases left unmatched: 5. Germline V gives CDR1 MNHEY, CDR2 SMNVEV (reference sequence). The DNA for the CDR3 is TGTGCCAGCAGTTCATACAGGGGGAGCTCCTACGAGCAGTACTTC. It specifies CASSSYRGSSYEQYF.

V usage is TRBV13 and J usage is TRBJ1-2, with 10 bases that match TRBD1. V was clipped by 2 bases and J by 4 bases; unmatched bases: 7. CDR3 length: 16 residues. Germline loops: CDR1 PRHDT, CDR2 FYEKMQ (reference sequence). For the CDR3, the DNA is TGTGCCAGCAGCTTAAGGGGACAGGGGATAGGCTATGGCTACACCTTC. Amino acid sequence: CASSLRGQGIGYGYTF. The whole variable domain, remainder taken from reference TRBV13 and TRBJ1-2, is AAGVIQSPRHLIKEKRETATLKCYPIPRHDTVYWYQQGPGQDPQFLISFYEKMQSDKGSIPDRFSAQQFSDYHSELNMSSLELGDSALYFCASSLRGQGIGYGYTFGSGTRLTVV.

For this clone: The junction does not match germline at one end; this may be a read error. The genes are TRBV7-3 and TRBJ2-5; 9 nucleotides match TRBD1. TRBJ2-7 matches the DNA end more closely, so the J call is doubtful. The CDR3 totals 15 residues. Germline-derived CDR1 and CDR2 are SGHTA and FQGTGA. The CDR3 here is CASSLTGTGQHEQYF. The CDR3 DNA follows: TGTGCCAGCAGCCTAACCGGGACAGGGCAACACGAGCAGTACTTC.

The genes are TRBV19 and TRBJ2-2, with TRBD1 as a possible D gene (6 bases). V lost 5 bases to trimming and J lost 3 bases, with 16 bases between them. The length of the CDR3 is 16 residues. Germline values: CDR1 LNHDA, CDR2 SQIVND (reference sequence). The DNA for the CDR3 is TGTGCCAGTAGTTTAACCGGGACATCCGACACCGGGGAGCTGTTTTTT. The encoded protein is CASSLTGTSDTGELFF.

This clone was seen more than once but under ten times. The V call is TRBV19, the J call TRBJ1-2; 12 nucleotides agree with TRBD1. The CDR3 has 15 amino acids. The V gene end was trimmed by 5 bases and the J gene end by 6 bases; junction bases not matched to a gene: 7. In germline, CDR1 is LNHDA, CDR2 SQIVND (reference sequence). The CDR3 protein is CASSLGQGAQNGYTF. Here the CDR3 DNA reads TGTGCCAGTAGTCTGGGACAGGGGGCGCAAAATGGCTACACCTTC.

This sequence joins TRBV14 and TRBJ2-7; possibly TRBD1 for D (6 bases). Trimming left V 4 bases short and J 7 bases short, with 23 bases between. This CDR3 comprises 16 residues. Germline CDR1 reads SGHDN; CDR2 reads FVKESK. In DNA form, the CDR3 reads TGTGCCAGCAGCCGATCAACCGGGACACCCTCGGGAGAGCAGTACTTC. Translation: CASSRSTGTPSGEQYF.

The chain has TRBV2 and TRBJ1-4, with no clear D. In germline, CDR1 is SNHLY, CDR2 FYNNEI. The CDR3 loop spans 15 amino acids. Deletions cut 0 bases from V and 5 bases from J, with 10 bases between. In DNA, the CDR3 is TGTGCCAGCAGTGAAGCAGGGAGGCTGAATGAAAAACTGTTTTTT. Protein sequence: CASSEAGRLNEKLFF.

The CDR3 nucleotides are TGTGCCTGGAGTCTAAGGACAGGGAGAGTGGGGCAGTTCTTC. It yields the protein CAWSLRTGRVGQFF. The chain employs TRBV30 and TRBJ2-1; 8 bases align to TRBD1. V was pared by 2 bases and J by 12 bases, with 12 bases of the junction left unmatched. This CDR3 contains 14 residues. Germline CDR1 GTSNPN, CDR2 SVGIG (reference sequence).

The V gene is TRBV6-5, the J gene TRBJ1-1, with D uncertain. Germline CDR1 and CDR2: MNHEY and SVGAGI. Trimming shortened V by 5 bases and J by 1 base, and 14 bases separated the two germline ends. The CDR3 totals 15 residues. This chain's CDR3 is CASSRWRNTNTEAFF. The CDR3 nucleotides read TGTGCCAGCAGTCGCTGGAGAAACACGAACACTGAAGCTTTCTTT.

This chain joins TRBV6-1 and TRBJ2-7; 8 bases fit TRBD1. This CDR3 contains 14 residues. After removal of 8 bases from V and 3 bases from J, the junction contained 9 bases not matched to a gene. Germline assignment: CDR1 MNHNS and CDR2 SASEGT. Here the CDR3 reads CASQSGQGIYEQYF. DNA for the CDR3: TGTGCCAGCCAATCCGGACAGGGAATCTACGAGCAGTACTTC.

The rearrangement links TRBV5-1 to TRBJ1-5; D possibly corresponds to TRBD1 (5 bases). Germline CDR1 reads SGHRS; CDR2 reads YFSETQ. The CDR3 spans 14 residues. V shed 2 bases and J shed 4 bases, with 10 bases lying between them. This chain's CDR3 is CASSLTGGNQPQHF. Written as DNA, the CDR3 is TGCGCCAGCAGCTTAACAGGTGGAAATCAGCCCCAGCATTTT.